The 23 T cell receptor beta chains given below trace back to one sample, sequenced in a study of T cells in Graves' hyperthyroidism and ophthalmopathy. RNA transcripts served as the template for amplifying TCR beta CDR3 regions. HTBI primers were employed in a first-round RT-PCR of the TCR CDR3. MiXCR was run by TCRdb on the multiplex PCR reads, yielding one entry per CDR3 protein. Altogether 600,000 to 700,000 distinct CDR3 sequences are present, 45% being singletons, with the ten largest covering about 7.2%. The sample taken for sequencing was peripheral blood or thyroid tissue (not recorded which). All receptors come from an adult man with Graves' disease, either hyperthyroidism or ophthalmopathy (not recorded which).

This chain joins TRBV29-1 and TRBJ1-6, with D unclear. Trimming shortened V by 8 bases and J by 5 bases, and 10 bases separated the two germline ends. This CDR3 spans 12 amino acids. The germline V gene encodes CDR1 SQVTM and CDR2 ANQGSEA. CDR3 nucleotide sequence: TGCAGCTTTGGGCAGAATAATTCACCCCTCCACTTT. It codes for CSFGQNNSPLHF.

The V call is TRBV29-1, the J call TRBJ1-1; D gene uncertain. Trimming stripped 8 bases from V and 2 bases from J, with 9 bases between. The length of the CDR3 is 11 residues. Germline CDR1 SQVTM, CDR2 ANQGSEA. In nucleotides, the CDR3 is TGCAGCTTGGTGGATAACACTGAAGCTTTCTTT. Its protein is CSLVDNTEAFF.

This rearrangement joins TRBV7-9 to TRBJ1-2; no clear D gene. The CDR3 has 14 residues. Per germline, CDR1 SEHNR and CDR2 FQNEAQ (reference sequence). The V gene lost 1 base and the J gene lost 7 bases, with 13 bases spanning the gap. CDR3 amino acids: CASSLENTRSGYTF. DNA of the CDR3: TGTGCCAGCAGCTTAGAAAACACTCGTAGTGGCTACACCTTC.

This clonotype was detected many times. This chain links TRBV10-3 with TRBJ1-2; weak D call: TRBD1 (5 bases). The CDR3 is 12 residues long. The V end lost 6 bases, the J end lost 6 bases, and 11 bases lay between the germline ends. Germline V lookup: CDR1 ENHRY, CDR2 SYGVKD. In DNA form, the CDR3 reads TGTGCCATCAGGAGGGACGTAGATGGCTACACCTTC. It is translated as CAIRRDVDGYTF.

This clonotype was counted ten times or more. At one end, the junction sequence differs from germline, possibly due to a read error. The genes are TRBV7-7 and TRBJ2-5; maybe TRBD2 (6 bases). The germline gives CDR1 SSHAT, CDR2 FNYEAQ (reference sequence). The CDR3 has 14 residues. Here the CDR3 DNA reads TGTGCCACCAGCGACGCGGGAAGGCAAGAGACCCAGTACTTC. Translated: CATSDAGRQETQYF.

V usage is TRBV9 and J usage is TRBJ2-7, with 10 bases that match TRBD1. The J call is uncertain, as TRBJ2-5 better fits the DNA end. CDR1 is SGDLS and CDR2 is YYNGEE in the germline V gene. The CDR3 totals 15 residues. The CDR3 sequence is CASSARQGAGETQYF. The DNA of the CDR3 is TGTGCCAGCAGCGCCAGACAGGGGGCAGGAGAGACCCAGTACTTC.

This chain connects TRBV7-9 to TRBJ1-2; possibly TRBD1 for D (6 bases). The CDR3 runs 17 residues. The V and J ends lost 2 bases and 4 bases respectively, with 20 bases between them. Per germline, CDR1 SEHNR and CDR2 FQNEAQ (reference sequence). The CDR3 loop reads CASSLIPERQVLYGYTF. For the CDR3, the DNA is TGTGCCAGCAGCTTAATCCCCGAAAGACAGGTTCTCTATGGCTACACCTTC.

The CDR3 DNA follows: TGTGCCAGCAGCGTAGACCCGGACAGAGCCACTATGAGCTACACCTTC. It codes for CASSVDPDRATMSYTF. V is TRBV9 and J is TRBJ1-2; weak D call: TRBD1 (6 bases). Germline V lookup: CDR1 SGDLS, CDR2 YYNGEE. Trimming removed 0 bases at V and 9 bases at J, with 21 bases between. This CDR3 has 16 residues.

This chain connects TRBV2 to TRBJ1-3, with unresolved D. V was shortened by 1 base and J by 2 bases, with 9 bases between the two germline ends. CDR3 length equals 15 residues. Looked up from germline, CDR1 is SNHLY and CDR2 is FYNNEI. The CDR3 loop reads CASSEVWGAGNTIYF. The CDR3 DNA reads as TGTGCCAGCAGTGAAGTCTGGGGAGCTGGAAACACCATATATTTT.

On this clonotype: One junction end does not reproduce the germline sequence, and a read error may be involved. The chain combines TRBV7-2 with TRBJ1-2; 7 bases map to TRBD1. The CDR3 extends over 15 amino acids. From germline, CDR1 is SGHTA and CDR2 FQGNSA. Written as DNA, the CDR3 is TGCGCCAGCAGCGAACCCGAACAGGGGCCGTATGGCTACACCTTC. Translation: CASSEPEQGPYGYTF.

CDR3 nucleotide sequence: TGTGCCAGCAGCCCGGGACAGGGACCCTACACCTTC. Translated, it gives CASSPGQGPYTF. V and J are TRBV7-9 and TRBJ1-2; 9 bases match TRBD1. V was clipped by 5 bases and J by 10 bases; unmatched bases: 5. The CDR3 has 12 amino acids. Per the germline V gene, CDR1 is SEHNR and CDR2 is FQNEAQ (reference sequence).

This clonotype occurred a few times. The chain has TRBV19 and TRBJ2-5; D could derive from TRBD1 or TRBD2 (6 bases each). This CDR3 is 11 amino acids long. Germline V gives CDR1 LNHDA, CDR2 SQIVND (reference sequence). V was shortened by 10 bases and J by 7 bases, with 13 bases between the two germline ends. As DNA, the CDR3 is TGTGCCACCGGGGGCTACGGGACCCAGTACTTC. Protein sequence: CATGGYGTQYF.

There are many counts of this clonotype. The chain uses TRBV20-1 and TRBJ1-2; no reliable D call. The CDR3 covers 12 residues. CDR1 is DFQATT, CDR2 SNEGSKA, per germline (reference sequence). Between the trimmed V and J ends, which lost 3 bases and 2 bases, there was a span of 7 bases. CDR3 protein: CSASDRNYGYTF. CDR3 DNA sequence: TGCAGTGCTAGTGATCGAAACTATGGCTACACCTTC.

This clonotype was detected only once. The chain has TRBV12-3 or TRBV12-4 and TRBJ1-4, with a possible D match to TRBD1 (6 bases). Trimming shortened V by 2 bases and J by 0 bases, and 13 bases separated the two germline ends. The length of the CDR3 is 17 residues. The CDR3 is CASSLRLAGATNEKLFF. The CDR3 DNA follows: TGTGCCAGCAGTTTAAGGTTGGCAGGGGCAACTAATGAAAAACTGTTTTTT.

The V gene is TRBV12-3 or TRBV12-4, the J gene TRBJ1-6; weak D call: TRBD1 (6 bases). Deletions cut 3 bases from V and 0 bases from J, with 12 bases between. The CDR3 totals 17 residues. In DNA form, the CDR3 reads TGTGCCAGCAGTTTCAGGGGCTCAAGCTCCTATAATTCACCCCTCCACTTT. Residues: CASSFRGSSSYNSPLHF.

The chain carries TRBV7-8 and TRBJ1-4, with unresolved D. Trimming removed 5 bases from V and 3 bases from J, with 16 bases in between. This CDR3 is 16 amino acids long. The germline V gene has CDR1 SGHVS and CDR2 FQNEAQ. The CDR3 sequence is CASSIGPWGSNEKLFF. CDR3 coding DNA: TGTGCCAGCAGCATAGGCCCATGGGGATCTAATGAAAAACTGTTTTTT.

This clonotype was counted at least ten times. CDR3 in DNA: TGTGCCATCAGTGAGTCGACAGCTCACTATGGCTACACCTTC. Translating gives CAISESTAHYGYTF. The rearrangement joins TRBV10-3 to TRBJ1-2; D possibly corresponds to TRBD1 (5 bases). CDR3 length: 14 residues. V dropped 0 bases and J dropped 3 bases, with 8 bases sitting between them. Germline V gene lookup returns CDR1 ENHRY and CDR2 SYGVKD.

This chain connects TRBV11-2 to TRBJ2-7, with D possibly being TRBD2 (5 bases). The CDR3 is made up of 14 amino acids. Trimming shortened V by 5 bases and J by 5 bases, and 16 bases separated the two germline ends. CDR1 and CDR2 (germline): SGHAT, FQNNGV. The chain's CDR3 is CASSLTRVTHEQYF. Here the CDR3 DNA reads TGTGCCAGCAGCCTCACGAGGGTAACCCACGAGCAGTACTTC.

Regarding this clonotype: The germline gene is not matched at one end of the junction; a read error may be the cause. J is TRBJ1-5 and V is TRBV10-3; 7 bases line up with TRBD1. CDR1 ENHRY and CDR2 SYGVKD come from the germline V gene. The CDR3 has 14 amino acids. CDR3 amino acids: CASSEVGGGQPQHF. CDR3 DNA sequence: TGTGCCAGCAGTGAAGTGGGAGGGGGCCAGCCCCAGCATTTT.

This chain connects TRBV19 to TRBJ1-2, with TRBD1 as a possible D gene (6 bases). V gave up 6 bases and J gave up 4 bases, with 21 bases separating them. Looked up from germline, CDR1 is LNHDA and CDR2 is SQIVND (reference sequence). The CDR3 extends over 16 amino acids. The CDR3 DNA follows: TGTGCCAGTAGAAAAGAGGACAGACAATCTCTCTATGGCTACACCTTC. This sequence encodes CASRKEDRQSLYGYTF.

Regarding this clonotype: This may stem from a read error, because a much larger clone lies one nucleotide away. V gene TRBV7-9 combines with J gene TRBJ1-5, with TRBD1 matching over 11 bases. In germline, CDR1 is SEHNR, CDR2 FQNEAQ (reference sequence). Germline trimming cut 6 bases from V and 6 bases from J; bases unmatched to any gene: 7. The CDR3 is made up of 15 amino acids. The CDR3 DNA is TGTGCCAGCAGAATTGGACAGGGGGCAGGTCAGCCCCAGCATTTT. Its translation: CASRIGQGAGQPQHF.

The chain joins TRBV19 to TRBJ1-5; D remains unclear. Germline lookup yields CDR1 LNHDA and CDR2 SQIVND (reference sequence). This CDR3 has 15 amino acids. The V gene lost 1 base and the J gene lost 5 bases, with 12 bases spanning the gap. CDR3 bases: TGTGCCAGTAGTATAGCTCAGGCAGTCGATCAGCCCCAGCATTTT. This translates into CASSIAQAVDQPQHF.

The genes are TRBV7-3 and TRBJ2-5, with 9 bases identical to TRBD1. Trimming at V came to 8 bases and at J to 5 bases, leaving 12 bases not matched to a gene. CDR1 and CDR2 (germline): SGHTA, FQGTGA. The CDR3 covers 15 residues. CDR3 amino acids: CASGPGQGARETQYF. The CDR3 DNA follows: TGTGCCAGCGGACCGGGACAGGGTGCTAGGGAGACCCAGTACTTC.